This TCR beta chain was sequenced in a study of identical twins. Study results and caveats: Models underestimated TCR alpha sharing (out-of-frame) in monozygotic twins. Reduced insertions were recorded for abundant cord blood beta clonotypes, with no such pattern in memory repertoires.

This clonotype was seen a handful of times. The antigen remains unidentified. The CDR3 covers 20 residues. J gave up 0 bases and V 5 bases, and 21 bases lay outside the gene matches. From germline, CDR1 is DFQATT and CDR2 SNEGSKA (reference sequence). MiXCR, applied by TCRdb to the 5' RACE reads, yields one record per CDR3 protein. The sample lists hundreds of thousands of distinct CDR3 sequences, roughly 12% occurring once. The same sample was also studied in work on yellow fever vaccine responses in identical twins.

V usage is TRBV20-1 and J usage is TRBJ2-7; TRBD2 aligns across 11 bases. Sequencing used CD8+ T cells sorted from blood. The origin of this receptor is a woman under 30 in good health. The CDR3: CSACRDRGLAGGQSSYEQYF. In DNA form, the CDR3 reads TGCAGTGCTTGCCGAGACAGGGGTCTAGCGGGAGGTCAGAGCTCCTACGAGCAGTACTTC.